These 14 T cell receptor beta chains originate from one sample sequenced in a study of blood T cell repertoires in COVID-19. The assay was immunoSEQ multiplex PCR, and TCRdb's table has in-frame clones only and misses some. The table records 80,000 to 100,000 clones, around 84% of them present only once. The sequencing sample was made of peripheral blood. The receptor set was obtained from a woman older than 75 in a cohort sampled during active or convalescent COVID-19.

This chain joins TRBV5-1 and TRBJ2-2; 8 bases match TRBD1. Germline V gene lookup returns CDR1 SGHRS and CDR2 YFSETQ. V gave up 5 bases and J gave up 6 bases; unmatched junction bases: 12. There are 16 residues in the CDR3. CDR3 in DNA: TGCGCCAGCAGTTTCGGACAGGGACTCTATTCCGGGGAGCTGTTTTTT. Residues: CASSFGQGLYSGELFF.

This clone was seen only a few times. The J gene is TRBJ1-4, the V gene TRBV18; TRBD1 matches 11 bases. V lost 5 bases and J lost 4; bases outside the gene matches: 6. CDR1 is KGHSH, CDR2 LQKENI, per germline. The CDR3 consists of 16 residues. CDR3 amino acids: CASSTRDRGVNEKLFF. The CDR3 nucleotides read TGTGCCAGCTCAACCCGGGACAGGGGGGTTAATGAAAAACTGTTTTTT.

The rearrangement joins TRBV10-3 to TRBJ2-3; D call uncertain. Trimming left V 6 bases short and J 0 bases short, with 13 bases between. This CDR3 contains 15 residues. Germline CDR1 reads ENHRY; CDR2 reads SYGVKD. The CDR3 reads CAISLGVFSTDTQYF. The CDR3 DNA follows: TGTGCCATCAGCCTAGGTGTTTTTAGCACAGATACGCAGTATTTT.

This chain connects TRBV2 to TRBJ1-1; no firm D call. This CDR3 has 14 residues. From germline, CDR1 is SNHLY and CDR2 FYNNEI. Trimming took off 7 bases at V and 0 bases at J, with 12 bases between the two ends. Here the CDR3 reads CASTEETMNTEAFF. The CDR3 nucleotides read TGTGCCAGCACTGAGGAGACTATGAACACTGAAGCTTTCTTT.

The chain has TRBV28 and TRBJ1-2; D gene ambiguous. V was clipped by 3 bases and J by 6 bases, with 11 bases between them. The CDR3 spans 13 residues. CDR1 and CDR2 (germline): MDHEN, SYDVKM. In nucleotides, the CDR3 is TGTGCCAGCAGTTTTATGGGGAGCGATGGCTACACCTTC. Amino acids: CASSFMGSDGYTF.

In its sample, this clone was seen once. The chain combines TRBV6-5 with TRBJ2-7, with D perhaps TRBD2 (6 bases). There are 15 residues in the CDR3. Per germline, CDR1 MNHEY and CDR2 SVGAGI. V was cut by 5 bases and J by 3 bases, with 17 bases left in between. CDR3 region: CASSRDSAGNYEQYF. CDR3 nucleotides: TGTGCCAGCAGTCGGGACTCTGCGGGGAACTACGAGCAGTACTTC.

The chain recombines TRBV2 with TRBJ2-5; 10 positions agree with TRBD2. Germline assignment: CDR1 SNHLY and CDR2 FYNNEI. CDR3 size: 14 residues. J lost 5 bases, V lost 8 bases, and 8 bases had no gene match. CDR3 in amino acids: CASQSGRAGETQYF. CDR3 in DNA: TGTGCCAGCCAGAGCGGGAGGGCCGGGGAGACCCAGTACTTC.

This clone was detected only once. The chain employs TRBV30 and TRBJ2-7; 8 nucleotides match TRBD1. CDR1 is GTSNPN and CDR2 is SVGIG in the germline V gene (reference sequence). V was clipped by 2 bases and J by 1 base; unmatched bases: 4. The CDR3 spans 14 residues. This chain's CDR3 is CAWSRTGGSYEQYF. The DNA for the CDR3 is TGTGCCTGGAGTCGAACAGGGGGATCCTACGAGCAGTACTTC. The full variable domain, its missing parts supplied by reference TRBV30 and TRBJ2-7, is SQTIHQWPATLVQPVGSPLSLECTVEGTSNPNLYWYRQAAGRGLQLLFYSVGIGQISSEVPQNLSASRPQDRQFILSSKKLLLSDSGFYLCAWSRTGGSYEQYFGPGTRLTVT.

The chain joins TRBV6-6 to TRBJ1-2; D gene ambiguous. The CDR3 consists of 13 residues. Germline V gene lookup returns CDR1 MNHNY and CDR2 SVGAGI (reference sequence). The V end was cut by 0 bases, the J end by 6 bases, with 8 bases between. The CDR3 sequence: CASSYSRQNGYTF. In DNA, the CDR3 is TGTGCCAGCAGTTACTCGAGGCAGAATGGCTACACCTTC.

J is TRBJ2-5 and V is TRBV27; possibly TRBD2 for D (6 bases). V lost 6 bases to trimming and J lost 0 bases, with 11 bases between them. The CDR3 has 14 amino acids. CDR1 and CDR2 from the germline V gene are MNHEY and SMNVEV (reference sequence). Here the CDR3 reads CASRLGRNQETQYF. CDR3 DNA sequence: TGTGCCAGCAGACTCGGGAGAAACCAAGAGACCCAGTACTTC.

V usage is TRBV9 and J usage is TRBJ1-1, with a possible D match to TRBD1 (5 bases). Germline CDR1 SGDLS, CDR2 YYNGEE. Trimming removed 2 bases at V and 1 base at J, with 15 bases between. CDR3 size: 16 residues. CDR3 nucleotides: TGTGCCAGCAGCGTGGATCCGGGGGTCGGGAACACTGAAGCTTTCTTT. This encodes CASSVDPGVGNTEAFF.

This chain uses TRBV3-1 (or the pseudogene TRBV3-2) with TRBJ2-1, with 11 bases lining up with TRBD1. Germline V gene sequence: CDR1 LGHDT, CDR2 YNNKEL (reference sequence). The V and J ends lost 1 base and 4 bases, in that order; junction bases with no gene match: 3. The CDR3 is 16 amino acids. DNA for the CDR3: TGTGCCAGCAGCCAAGGGACAGGGGGCAGGTACAATGAGCAGTTCTTC. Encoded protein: CASSQGTGGRYNEQFF.

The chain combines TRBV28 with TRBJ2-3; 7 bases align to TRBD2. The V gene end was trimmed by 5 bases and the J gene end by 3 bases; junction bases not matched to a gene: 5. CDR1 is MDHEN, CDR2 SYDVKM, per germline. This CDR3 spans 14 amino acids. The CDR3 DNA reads TGTGCCAGCAGTCGGGCGGGAGTAACAGATACGCAGTATTTT. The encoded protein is CASSRAGVTDTQYF.

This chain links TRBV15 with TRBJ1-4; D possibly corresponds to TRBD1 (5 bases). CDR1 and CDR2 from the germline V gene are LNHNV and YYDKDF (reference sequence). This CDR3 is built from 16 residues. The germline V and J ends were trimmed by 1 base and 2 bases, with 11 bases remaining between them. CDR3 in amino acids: CATSRGRQSTNEKLFF. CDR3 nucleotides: TGTGCCACCAGCAGAGGCCGACAGTCTACTAATGAAAAACTGTTTTTT.